The 15 T cell receptor beta chains in this list originate from one sample, sequenced in a study of blood T cell repertoires in COVID-19. Sequencing was performed with immunoSEQ multiplex PCR; in TCRdb, only in-frame clones are kept and a portion is missing. The repertoire holds 180,000 or so clones, with about 86% as singletons. Input material: PBMCs or T cells enriched from blood (not recorded which). The receptors come from a man aged 35 to 55 who had recovered from COVID-19.

J is TRBJ1-5 and V is TRBV10-3, with 10 nucleotides matching TRBD1. CDR1 is ENHRY, CDR2 SYGVKD, per germline. V lost 10 bases, J lost 4 bases, and 7 bases stayed unmatched. CDR3 length equals 14 residues. The CDR3 is CATAGTGDNQPQHF. The CDR3 nucleotides read TGTGCCACCGCCGGGACAGGGGATAATCAGCCCCAGCATTTT.

V and J are TRBV7-9 and TRBJ2-1; D call uncertain. CDR3 size: 11 residues. Deletions cut 7 bases from V and 5 bases from J, with 6 bases between. Germline loops: CDR1 SEHNR, CDR2 FQNEAQ (reference sequence). CDR3 loop: CASTRDNEQFF. In DNA, the CDR3 is TGTGCCAGCACGAGAGACAATGAGCAGTTCTTC.

CDR3 nucleotide sequence: TGTGCCAGCAGCATTGCGGGGGGGCCAGGCAATGAGCAGTTCTTC. Protein product: CASSIAGGPGNEQFF. The V gene is TRBV11-3, the J gene TRBJ2-1; TRBD2 aligns across 9 bases. CDR1 SGHNT and CDR2 YENEEA come from the germline V gene. This CDR3 region has 15 residues. With 5 bases clipped from V and 6 bases from J, the junction kept 8 bases outside the gene matches.

The V and J genes are TRBV24-1 and TRBJ2-7; the match to TRBD1 covers 9 bases. The CDR3 is made up of 14 amino acids. Germline V CDR1 and CDR2: KGHDR, SFDVKD. The V segment lost 5 bases and the J segment 6 bases; nucleotides outside the gene matches: 7. The CDR3 here is CATSAGTGTGEQYF. Here the CDR3 DNA reads TGTGCCACCAGTGCCGGGACAGGGACTGGCGAGCAGTACTTC.

Comments on this clone: One end of the junction varies from germline; a read error may be responsible. V is TRBV10-1 and J is TRBJ1-2; 8 bases align to TRBD1. The length of the CDR3 is 10 residues. Looked up from germline, CDR1 is WNHNN and CDR2 is SYGVQD (reference sequence). The CDR3 DNA sequence: TGCGCCACCCCGGGACAGGCATGCTGCTTC. It yields the protein CATPGQACCF.

Points on this clone: Other nucleotide sequences from this sample produce the same CDR3. This chain connects TRBV30 to TRBJ1-6, with a possible D match to TRBD1 (6 bases). This CDR3 spans 16 amino acids. Per the germline V gene, CDR1 is GTSNPN and CDR2 is SVGIG (reference sequence). Between the trimmed V and J ends, which lost 0 bases and 0 bases, there was a span of 9 bases. CDR3 nucleotide sequence: TGTGCCTGGAGTGTTCAGGGGAGCTCCTATAATTCACCCCTCCACTTT. This translates into CAWSVQGSSYNSPLHF.

This chain uses TRBV21-1 with TRBJ1-4; TRBD1 was called by the table and not checked on the DNA. TRBV21-1 is designated a pseudogene. This CDR3 is 16 amino acids long. The CDR3 is CASSNGTQGQDEKLFF. Written as DNA, the CDR3 is TGTGCCAGCAGCAACGGGACACAGGGACAGGATGAAAAACTGTTTTTT.

This rearrangement joins TRBV4-3 to TRBJ1-1; no definite D call. CDR3 length equals 13 residues. CDR1 LGHNA and CDR2 YSLEER come from the germline V gene. V shed 1 base and J shed 3 bases, with 6 bases lying between them. The CDR3 nucleotides read TGCGCCAGCAGCCAAGGGAGGGACACTGAAGCTTTCTTT. The encoded protein is CASSQGRDTEAFF.

The rearrangement links TRBV28 to TRBJ2-3; D ambiguous. The CDR3 length is 12 residues. V was trimmed by 6 bases and J by 4 bases, leaving 8 bases between them. Germline lookup yields CDR1 MDHEN and CDR2 SYDVKM. CDR3 coding DNA: TGTGCCAGCAGGAGGATGGCAGATACGCAGTATTTT. Amino acids: CASRRMADTQYF. Full variable domain (missing parts from reference TRBV28 and TRBJ2-3): DVKVTQSSRYLVKRTGEKVFLECVQDMDHENMFWYRQDPGLGLRLIYFSYDVKMKEKGDIPEGYSVSREKKERFSLILESASTNQTSMYLCASRRMADTQYFGPGTRLTVL.

The genes are TRBV5-4 and TRBJ1-2; no firm D call. V shed 0 bases and J shed 4 bases, with 7 bases lying between them. CDR1 SGHNT and CDR2 YYREEE come from the germline V gene (reference sequence). This CDR3 comprises 13 residues. The CDR3 DNA is TGTGCCAGCAGCTTGGGGACTTCCTATGGCTACACCTTC. Amino acid sequence: CASSLGTSYGYTF.

The sample holds a few counts of this clone. The J gene is TRBJ1-1, the V gene TRBV4-2, with 7 positions matching TRBD1. Germline V lookup: CDR1 LGHNA, CDR2 YNFKEQ. The junction had 7 bases not matched to a gene; V was cut back by 5 bases and J by 4 bases. This CDR3 comprises 14 residues. The CDR3: CASSYRDSSTEAFF. The CDR3 region has the DNA TGTGCCAGCAGCTATCGGGACAGCAGCACTGAAGCTTTCTTT.

The V gene is TRBV5-6, the J gene TRBJ1-3; D call uncertain. CDR3 size: 15 residues. Germline CDR1 and CDR2: SGHDT and YYEEEE. The V end lost 4 bases, the J end lost 0 bases, and 11 bases lay between the germline ends. The CDR3, as DNA: TGTGCCAGCAGCCTTGGAGGGAACTCTGGAAACACCATATATTTT. Translated: CASSLGGNSGNTIYF.

This chain links TRBV15 with TRBJ1-6; weak D call: TRBD1 (6 bases). V was cut by 3 bases and J by 7 bases, with 13 bases left in between. CDR1 and CDR2 (germline): LNHNV, YYDKDF (reference sequence). This CDR3 has 15 amino acids. CDR3: CATSRAGTRNSPLHF. Written as DNA, the CDR3 is TGTGCCACCAGCAGGGCCGGGACAAGAAATTCACCCCTCCACTTT.

In its sample, this clone was seen a few times. The chain uses TRBV18 and TRBJ2-6; TRBD1 aligns across 8 bases. The CDR3 is made up of 16 amino acids. Germline loops: CDR1 KGHSH, CDR2 LQKENI. J was trimmed by 2 bases and V by 4 bases; bases with no gene match: 4. CDR3 in DNA: TGTGCCAGCTCACGGACAGGGCCCCCTGGGGCCAACGTCCTGACTTTC. Residues: CASSRTGPPGANVLTF.

The genes are TRBV30 and TRBJ1-3, with 7 bases identical to TRBD1. This CDR3 comprises 14 residues. Unmatched junction bases numbered 5, after V lost 4 bases and J lost 2 bases. Germline V lookup: CDR1 GTSNPN, CDR2 SVGIG (reference sequence). CDR3 DNA sequence: TGTGCCTGGATCAACAGGGGTGCTGGAAACACCATATATTTT. Translated, it gives CAWINRGAGNTIYF.